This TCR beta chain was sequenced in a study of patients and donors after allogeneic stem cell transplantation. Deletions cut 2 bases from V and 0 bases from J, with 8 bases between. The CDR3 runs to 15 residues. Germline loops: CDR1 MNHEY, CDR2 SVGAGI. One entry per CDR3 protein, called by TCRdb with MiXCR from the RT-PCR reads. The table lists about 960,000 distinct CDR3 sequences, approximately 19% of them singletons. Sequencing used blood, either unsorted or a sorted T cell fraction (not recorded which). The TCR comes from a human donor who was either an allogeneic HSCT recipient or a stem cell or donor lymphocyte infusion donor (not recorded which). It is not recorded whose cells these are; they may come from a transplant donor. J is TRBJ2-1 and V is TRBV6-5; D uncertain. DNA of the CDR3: TGTGCCAGCAGTTACGCCCCAGGCTCCTACAATGAGCAGTTCTTC. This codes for CASSYAPGSYNEQFF.